A single sample is the source of the 29 T cell receptor beta chains below, sequenced in a study of blood T cell repertoires in COVID-19. TCRdb's copy holds only in-frame clones and misses some; the assay was immunoSEQ multiplex PCR. The repertoire consists of roughly 250,000 clones, with around 80% occurring once and the leading ten covering around 5.9%. The sequencing sample was made of peripheral blood. The receptors were gathered from a human donor in a cohort sampled during active COVID-19.

This clone has more than one count but fewer than ten. The genes are TRBV5-8 and TRBJ1-4; 9 bases map to TRBD1. The germline V gene encodes CDR1 SGHTS and CDR2 YDEGEE. This CDR3 contains 15 residues. The V gene end was trimmed by 4 bases and the J gene end by 5 bases; junction bases not matched to a gene: 6. CDR3 bases: TGTGCCAGCAGCCCGGGACAGGGCGGGAATGAAAAACTGTTTTTT. This translates into CASSPGQGGNEKLFF.

The rearrangement links TRBV18 to TRBJ1-3; 9 positions agree with TRBD1. CDR3 length equals 16 residues. After removal of 4 bases from V and 0 bases from J, the junction contained 4 bases not matched to a gene. The germline V gene encodes CDR1 KGHSH and CDR2 LQKENI. CDR3 protein: CASSQDRGHSGNTIYF. In DNA, the CDR3 is TGTGCCAGCTCACAGGACAGGGGCCACTCTGGAAACACCATATATTTT.

The rearrangement joins TRBV9 to TRBJ2-3; 15 nucleotides align to TRBD2. Germline V gene lookup returns CDR1 SGDLS and CDR2 YYNGEE. There are 17 residues in the CDR3. J was trimmed by 6 bases and V by 4 bases; bases with no gene match: 9. The CDR3 nucleotides are TGTGCCAGCAGCTACCGGACTAGCGGGAGGGCCTGGGATACGCAGTATTTT. Its protein product is CASSYRTSGRAWDTQYF.

The chain recombines TRBV28 with TRBJ1-4, with 8 bases fitting TRBD1. Germline V gene lookup returns CDR1 MDHEN and CDR2 SYDVKM. After removal of 10 bases from V and 8 bases from J, the junction contained 12 bases not matched to a gene. The CDR3 loop spans 14 amino acids. CDR3 loop: CATYPQGAREKLFF. The CDR3 nucleotides read TGTGCCACTTATCCTCAGGGGGCGCGGGAAAAACTGTTTTTT.

In this sample, this clone turned up a few times. The chain uses TRBV28 and TRBJ1-2; 7 bases match TRBD1. Trimming removed 4 bases from V and 8 bases from J; junction bases left unmatched: 4. Germline V gene lookup returns CDR1 MDHEN and CDR2 SYDVKM. The CDR3 is 12 residues long. The CDR3 here is CASSSGGKGYTF. For the CDR3, the DNA is TGTGCCAGCAGTTCAGGGGGGAAGGGCTACACCTTC.

The chain has TRBV2 and TRBJ2-4; possible D gene TRBD2, 6 bases. The CDR3 is 16 residues long. V lost 6 bases and J 6 bases, leaving 21 bases between the germline ends. Germline-derived CDR1 and CDR2 are SNHLY and FYNNEI. The CDR3 loop reads CASSEPKDVGGNIQYF. The CDR3 coding sequence is TGTGCCAGCAGCGAGCCTAAGGACGTGGGAGGAAACATTCAGTACTTC.

This sequence joins TRBV30 and TRBJ1-5, with no clear D. Germline V lookup: CDR1 GTSNPN, CDR2 SVGIG (reference sequence). V lost 0 bases to trimming and J lost 6 bases, with 9 bases between them. This CDR3 has 13 residues. This CDR3 is CAWSVRVSQPQHF. In nucleotides, the CDR3 is TGTGCCTGGAGTGTACGGGTATCTCAGCCCCAGCATTTT.

The genes are TRBV6-5 and TRBJ2-7, with TRBD1 identical over 8 bases. CDR3 length equals 16 residues. The germline V gene has CDR1 MNHEY and CDR2 SVGAGI. Unmatched junction bases numbered 8, after V lost 4 bases and J lost 0 bases. The CDR3 sequence: CASSSGQGIPSYEQYF. CDR3 bases: TGTGCCAGCAGTTCCGGACAGGGCATCCCCTCCTACGAGCAGTACTTC.

In DNA, the CDR3 is TGTGCCTGGAGACAGGGGGACAATCAGCCCCAGCATTTT. Its protein product is CAWRQGDNQPQHF. The chain recombines TRBV30 with TRBJ1-5; 8 bases agree with TRBD1. The CDR3 is 13 amino acids. V dropped 3 bases and J dropped 3; count of bases not matched to a gene: 1. Germline values: CDR1 GTSNPN, CDR2 SVGIG (reference sequence).

The gene calls are TRBV6-1 and TRBJ1-5; D perhaps matches TRBD1 (5 bases). The CDR3 spans 13 residues. Germline V lookup: CDR1 MNHNS, CDR2 SASEGT. V was trimmed by 7 bases and J by 4 bases, leaving 11 bases between them. The CDR3 DNA follows: TGTGCCAGCATAACTGGGGGGAATCAGCCCCAGCATTTT. It encodes CASITGGNQPQHF.

The chain employs TRBV6-1 and TRBJ1-4; D unclear. Germline V CDR1 and CDR2: MNHNS, SASEGT. V lost 2 bases, J lost 4 bases, and 14 bases lay in between. This CDR3 comprises 16 residues. The CDR3 sequence: CASSELGSSGNEKLFF. CDR3 coding DNA: TGTGCCAGCAGTGAACTCGGTAGTTCCGGTAATGAAAAACTGTTTTTT.

This clone came up a few times. The chain joins TRBV27 to TRBJ1-3; D is undetermined. The CDR3 extends over 13 amino acids. Germline V gene lookup returns CDR1 MNHEY and CDR2 SMNVEV (reference sequence). V lost 6 bases, J lost 6 bases, and 12 bases lay in between. The CDR3: CASRTYRENTIYF. CDR3 in DNA: TGTGCCAGCAGAACCTACCGGGAAAACACCATATATTTT.

The table lists this clone with a count of one. V and J are TRBV5-1 and TRBJ2-5; 7 bases are shared with TRBD1. Germline CDR1 and CDR2: SGHRS and YFSETQ. This CDR3 region has 14 residues. Trimming removed 4 bases from V and 3 bases from J; junction bases left unmatched: 6. CDR3 DNA: TGCGCCAGCAGCCCAGGGACAGCTAAAGAGACCCAGTACTTC. Protein sequence: CASSPGTAKETQYF.

The chain has TRBV9 and TRBJ2-7, with TRBD1 identical over 11 bases. The CDR3 has 14 amino acids. From germline, CDR1 is SGDLS and CDR2 YYNGEE. V lost 3 bases to trimming and J lost 12 bases; unmatched junction nucleotides: 11. The CDR3 protein is CASSAHRDRGTSYF. The DNA of the CDR3 is TGTGCCAGCAGCGCGCACCGGGACAGGGGGACTTCGTACTTC.

This chain uses TRBV28 with TRBJ1-2; the D is unclear. CDR1 MDHEN and CDR2 SYDVKM come from the germline V gene. CDR3 length equals 11 residues. Trimming left V 7 bases short and J 0 bases short, with 3 bases between. Here the CDR3 DNA reads TGTGCCAGCACTTCTAACTATGGCTACACCTTC. As protein: CASTSNYGYTF.

V usage is TRBV6-6 and J usage is TRBJ1-1; a weak D match, TRBD1 (5 bases). Trimming took 3 bases from V and 5 from J, leaving 13 bases between them. The CDR3 runs 14 residues. Looked up from germline, CDR1 is MNHNY and CDR2 is SVGAGI (reference sequence). CDR3 nucleotide sequence: TGTGCCAGCAGTTATCTTCCAGGGCAGACTGAAGCTTTCTTT. It yields the protein CASSYLPGQTEAFF.

This clone was counted only a few times. The rearrangement links TRBV11-2 to TRBJ1-2; 9 bases are shared with TRBD1. The germline CDR1 and CDR2 sequences are SGHAT and FQNNGV. The CDR3 is 14 amino acids. The J segment lost 3 bases and the V segment lost 6 bases, leaving 5 bases of the junction unmatched. For the CDR3, the DNA is TGTGCCAGCAGAACGGGACAGGGACACTATGGCTACACCTTC. Amino acids: CASRTGQGHYGYTF.

The chain joins TRBV18 to TRBJ1-5, with a weak D call TRBD1 (5 bases). CDR3 length: 14 residues. Between the trimmed V and J ends, which lost 6 bases and 5 bases, there was a span of 14 bases. The germline CDR1 and CDR2 sequences are KGHSH and LQKENI. The CDR3 spells CASSFAGYDQPQHF. CDR3 nucleotide sequence: TGTGCCAGCTCGTTCGCAGGGTACGATCAGCCCCAGCATTTT.

This chain joins TRBV5-1 and TRBJ2-2, with D perhaps TRBD2 (5 bases). With 4 bases removed from V and 3 bases from J, the gap between germline ends came to 10 bases. This CDR3 contains 14 residues. Germline V gene lookup returns CDR1 SGHRS and CDR2 YFSETQ. Here the CDR3 DNA reads TGCGCCAGCAGCGGGAGTTCGTACACCGGGGAGCTGTTTTTT. It yields the protein CASSGSSYTGELFF. The full variable domain, rest sourced from reference TRBV5-1 and TRBJ2-2, is KAGVTQTPRYLIKTRGQQVTLSCSPISGHRSVSWYQQTPGQGLQFLFEYFSETQRNKGNFPGRFSGRQFSNSRSEMNVSTLELGDSALYLCASSGSSYTGELFFGEGSRLTVL.

The V and J genes are TRBV20-1 and TRBJ2-1; TRBD2 aligns across 8 bases. This CDR3 comprises 9 residues. Germline loops: CDR1 DFQATT, CDR2 SNEGSKA (reference sequence). The CDR3 spells CRAGGEQFF. The CDR3, as DNA: TGCAGGGCGGGGGGTGAGCAGTTCTTC.

This chain links TRBV10-3 with TRBJ2-2; D is possibly TRBD1 (5 bases). Germline lookup yields CDR1 ENHRY and CDR2 SYGVKD. V shed 3 bases and J shed 4 bases, with 12 bases lying between them. The CDR3 is 15 residues long. The CDR3 is CAISEGARSTGELFF. The CDR3 region has the DNA TGTGCCATCAGTGAAGGGGCGAGGTCCACCGGGGAGCTGTTTTTT.

The chain is built from TRBV19 and TRBJ1-5; 9 positions agree with TRBD1. In germline, CDR1 is LNHDA, CDR2 SQIVND (reference sequence). With V trimmed by 7 bases and J by 7 bases, 8 bases remained unmatched. CDR3 length: 14 amino acids. The chain's CDR3 is CASITQGAGQPQHF. The CDR3 DNA follows: TGTGCCAGTATCACACAGGGGGCCGGGCAGCCCCAGCATTTT. The full variable domain, rest sourced from reference TRBV19 and TRBJ1-5, is DGGITQSPKYLFRKEGQNVTLSCEQNLNHDAMYWYRQDPGQGLRLIYYSQIVNDFQKGDIAEGYSVSREKKESFPLTVTSAQKNPTAFYLCASITQGAGQPQHFGDGTRLSIL.

The rearrangement links TRBV7-9 to TRBJ2-2, with D possibly matching TRBD2 (6 bases). CDR3 length equals 14 residues. Germline lookup yields CDR1 SEHNR and CDR2 FQNEAQ (reference sequence). V was clipped by 7 bases and J by 1 base, with 10 bases between them. The DNA of the CDR3 is TGTGCCAGCACCCTGGGGGGGAACACCGGGGAGCTGTTTTTT. Protein product: CASTLGGNTGELFF.

The CDR3 reads CASSLRSSNQPQHF. The CDR3 DNA reads TGTGCCAGCAGCTTGCGGTCTAGCAATCAGCCCCAGCATTTT. This chain joins TRBV11-2 and TRBJ1-5; D gene uncertain. Germline V gene data show CDR1 as SGHAT and CDR2 as FQNNGV. Trimming removed 3 bases from V and 0 bases from J, with 6 bases in between. This CDR3 has 14 amino acids.

This clone has only one observation. DNA of the CDR3: TGTGCCAGCAGCTTGTCGCTAGCGGGTACGCAGTATTTT. Encoded protein: CASSLSLAGTQYF. The gene calls are TRBV5-6 and TRBJ2-3, with 8 positions matching TRBD2. With V trimmed by 1 base and J by 8 bases, 3 bases remained unmatched. Germline loops: CDR1 SGHDT, CDR2 YYEEEE. The CDR3 consists of 13 residues. Variable domain in full (rest from reference TRBV5-6 and TRBJ2-3): DAGVTQSPTHLIKTRGQQVTLRCSPKSGHDTVSWYQQALGQGPQFIFQYYEEEERQRGNFPDRFSGHQFPNYSSELNVNALLLGDSALYLCASSLSLAGTQYFGPGTRLTVL.

The chain uses TRBV27 and TRBJ1-5, with 9 bases matching TRBD1. Unmatched junction bases numbered 9, after V lost 5 bases and J lost 7 bases. Germline lookup yields CDR1 MNHEY and CDR2 SMNVEV (reference sequence). This CDR3 is built from 15 residues. CDR3 sequence: CASSPRTGAQQPQHF. The CDR3 DNA sequence: TGTGCCAGCAGTCCCCGGACAGGGGCCCAGCAGCCCCAGCATTTT.

J is TRBJ2-1 and V is TRBV5-5, with D tentatively TRBD1 (6 bases). Trimming cost V 3 bases and J 9 bases, with 13 bases left between them. The CDR3 runs 13 residues. Germline CDR1 and CDR2: SGHKS and YYEKEE (reference sequence). CDR3 sequence reads: CASSYRTAPEQFF. In DNA form, the CDR3 reads TGTGCCAGCAGCTACAGGACAGCTCCTGAGCAGTTCTTC.

This clone has more than one count but fewer than ten. This chain links TRBV18 with TRBJ1-6; 9 bases align to TRBD1. Germline CDR1 KGHSH, CDR2 LQKENI. The length of the CDR3 is 16 residues. V shed 3 bases, J shed 8 bases, and the junction held 8 bases outside the gene matches. CDR3 amino acids: CASSPWDREQHSPLHF. CDR3 DNA: TGTGCCAGCTCACCCTGGGACAGGGAACAACATTCACCCCTCCACTTT.

This chain uses TRBV4-1 with TRBJ1-5; D is uncertain. Trimming shortened V by 3 bases and J by 3 bases, and 12 bases separated the two germline ends. This CDR3 is 15 amino acids long. CDR1 is MGHRA and CDR2 is YSYEKL in the germline V gene. CDR3 sequence (DNA): TGCGCCAGCAGCCACGCGACAAATATCAATCAGCCCCAGCATTTT. This codes for CASSHATNINQPQHF.